Listed here are 28 T cell receptor beta chains from one sample, sequenced in a study of shared clonotypes between healthy human individuals. Generated by immunoSEQ multiplex PCR, the TCRdb table keeps only in-frame clones and is missing some. The sample includes under 2.5 million clones, 85% to 95% of them seen just once. The sequenced sample consisted of naive CD4+ T cells from PBMCs. Sample subset: CD45RA+ positively selected. The receptors shown here come from a young man in good health. Some clones in this sample may be carry-over from other donors' samples.

This chain joins TRBV29-1 and TRBJ1-1; no firm D call. V gave up 4 bases and J gave up 0 bases, with 9 bases separating them. The length of the CDR3 is 13 residues. Germline CDR1 and CDR2: SQVTM and ANQGSEA. The CDR3 spells CSVGPLMNTEAFF. The CDR3 bases are TGCAGCGTTGGACCTCTGATGAACACTGAAGCTTTCTTT.

This chain joins TRBV9 and TRBJ1-1, with D possibly matching TRBD1 (5 bases). Germline-derived CDR1 and CDR2 are SGDLS and YYNGEE. The CDR3 covers 15 residues. Trimming took 4 bases from V and 4 from J, leaving 17 bases between them. The CDR3 here is CASSPEVGVGTEAFF. DNA for the CDR3: TGTGCCAGCAGCCCAGAGGTGGGGGTAGGCACTGAAGCTTTCTTT. The complete variable domain, with remaining parts taken from reference TRBV9 and TRBJ1-1, reads DSGVTQTPKHLITATGQRVTLRCSPRSGDLSVYWYQQSLDQGLQFLIQYYNGEERAKGNILERFSAQQFPDLHSELNLSSLELGDSALYFCASSPEVGVGTEAFFGQGTRLTVV.

The chain recombines TRBV7-8 with TRBJ2-7; D may be TRBD1 or TRBD2 (5 bases each). The germline gives CDR1 SGHVS, CDR2 FQNEAQ. Trimming removed 7 bases at V and 2 bases at J, with 15 bases between. CDR3 size: 14 residues. CDR3: CASTKGLATYEQYF. For the CDR3, the DNA is TGTGCCAGCACCAAGGGGTTAGCGACCTACGAGCAGTACTTC.

This clone was observed once. The chain has TRBV4-2 and TRBJ1-2, with D possibly matching TRBD1 (5 bases). Trimming cost V 2 bases and J 8 bases, with 15 bases left between them. Germline CDR1 and CDR2: LGHNA and YNFKEQ. The CDR3 length is 14 residues. The CDR3 nucleotides are TGTGCCAGCAGCCAACGGGACTTCGCGGACGGCTACACCTTC. Its translation: CASSQRDFADGYTF.

The V call is TRBV28, the J call TRBJ2-1, with 13 bases identical to TRBD2. Germline trimming cut 5 bases from V and 7 bases from J; bases unmatched to any gene: 8. This CDR3 has 16 residues. Germline CDR1 MDHEN, CDR2 SYDVKM. The CDR3 DNA reads as TGTGCCAGCAGTAGAACTAGCGGGAGGGCGGGTAATGAGCAGTTCTTC. Protein sequence: CASSRTSGRAGNEQFF.

In regard to this clone: Other DNA sequences within the sample encode an identical CDR3. CDR3 sequence reads: CASSLGDYEQYF. The CDR3 nucleotides read TGTGCCAGCAGCTTAGGGGACTACGAGCAGTACTTC. V gene TRBV5-5 combines with J gene TRBJ2-7, with a weak D call TRBD1 (5 bases). V was shortened by 2 bases and J by 3 bases, with 6 bases between the two germline ends. Germline CDR1 is SGHKS and CDR2 is YYEKEE (reference sequence). CDR3 size: 12 residues.

The chain recombines TRBV18 with TRBJ2-3, with D perhaps matching TRBD2 (6 bases). CDR3 size: 17 residues. Germline V gives CDR1 KGHSH, CDR2 LQKENI. V lost 4 bases, J lost 2 bases, and 19 bases lay in between. CDR3 DNA: TGTGCCAGCTCACGAGGGAGGCTAGACCTCCTCACAGATACGCAGTATTTT. Translated: CASSRGRLDLLTDTQYF.

Concerning this clone itself: Different DNA sequences within this sample yield the same CDR3. The CDR3 bases are TGTGCCAGCAGTTATACCCGTAGCAATCAGCCCCAGCATTTT. This sequence encodes CASSYTRSNQPQHF. The chain employs TRBV6-5 and TRBJ1-5, with no clear D. Per germline, CDR1 MNHEY and CDR2 SVGAGI. The CDR3 has 14 residues. The V end lost 3 bases, the J end lost 0 bases, and 6 bases lay between the germline ends.

This chain joins TRBV18 and TRBJ2-7; tentatively, D is TRBD1 or TRBD2 (6 bases each). This CDR3 comprises 18 residues. Trimming removed 3 bases from V and 4 bases from J, with 25 bases in between. Germline CDR1 KGHSH, CDR2 LQKENI. The CDR3 DNA reads as TGTGCCAGCTCACCCCCCCTGTACGGGGGCGCGGGCTGGTACGAGCAGTACTTC. Translating it yields CASSPPLYGGAGWYEQYF.

The chain carries TRBV5-1 and TRBJ2-1, with TRBD2 as a possible D gene (6 bases). Trimming shortened V by 4 bases and J by 5 bases, and 13 bases separated the two germline ends. Germline CDR1 and CDR2: SGHRS and YFSETQ. The CDR3 has 14 amino acids. In DNA form, the CDR3 reads TGCGCCAGCAGCCCCAGGATAGCGGACAATGAGCAGTTCTTC. Translated: CASSPRIADNEQFF. Combining the CDR3 with reference TRBV5-1 and TRBJ2-1 gives the whole variable domain KAGVTQTPRYLIKTRGQQVTLSCSPISGHRSVSWYQQTPGQGLQFLFEYFSETQRNKGNFPGRFSGRQFSNSRSEMNVSTLELGDSALYLCASSPRIADNEQFFGPGTRLTVL.

In the case of this clone: Other DNA sequences in the same sample also yield this CDR3. V usage is TRBV5-1 and J usage is TRBJ2-3; 12 nucleotides line up with TRBD2. CDR1 is SGHRS and CDR2 is YFSETQ in the germline V gene. The V gene end was trimmed by 4 bases and the J gene end by 3 bases; junction bases not matched to a gene: 0. This CDR3 is built from 14 residues. The CDR3 nucleotides are TGCGCCAGCAGCGGACTAGCGGGAACAGATACGCAGTATTTT. Translating it yields CASSGLAGTDTQYF. Looking up the rest from reference TRBV5-1 and TRBJ2-3 gives the full variable domain: KAGVTQTPRYLIKTRGQQVTLSCSPISGHRSVSWYQQTPGQGLQFLFEYFSETQRNKGNFPGRFSGRQFSNSRSEMNVSTLELGDSALYLCASSGLAGTDTQYFGPGTRLTVL.

The gene calls are TRBV4-1 and TRBJ2-7; D remains unclear. The V end was cut by 0 bases, the J end by 6 bases, with 12 bases between. Germline V CDR1 and CDR2: MGHRA, YSYEKL. The CDR3 has 14 residues. The CDR3 protein is CASSQDRAPSEQYF. CDR3 sequence (DNA): TGCGCCAGCAGCCAAGATAGGGCCCCATCCGAGCAGTACTTC.

The rearrangement uses TRBV14 and TRBJ2-5; D is ambiguous. The V gene lost 3 bases and the J gene lost 3 bases, with 8 bases spanning the gap. This CDR3 comprises 13 residues. Germline assignment: CDR1 SGHDN and CDR2 FVKESK. The CDR3 DNA follows: TGTGCCAGCAGCCAGATAGCCGAAGAGACCCAGTACTTC. It translates to CASSQIAEETQYF.

The chain recombines TRBV6-5 with TRBJ1-1; D gene ambiguous. Germline lookup yields CDR1 MNHEY and CDR2 SVGAGI. With 2 bases removed from V and 6 bases from J, the gap between germline ends came to 16 bases. This CDR3 has 15 amino acids. The CDR3 DNA reads TGTGCCAGCAGTTACAGGAGCGACCTTTCCGCTGAAGCTTTCTTT. This sequence encodes CASSYRSDLSAEAFF.

This chain connects TRBV4-1 to TRBJ2-1; TRBD2 agrees at 9 bases. Looked up from germline, CDR1 is MGHRA and CDR2 is YSYEKL. The V gene end was trimmed by 3 bases and the J gene end by 7 bases; junction bases not matched to a gene: 10. The CDR3 sequence is 16 residues long. CDR3 sequence reads: CASSHTSGRGWNEQFF. The CDR3 nucleotides are TGCGCCAGCAGCCATACTAGCGGGCGAGGATGGAATGAGCAGTTCTTC.

Comments on this clone: The same CDR3 arises from other DNA sequences in this sample as well. The chain is built from TRBV2 and TRBJ1-5; D gene unclear. The V and J ends lost 2 bases and 0 bases respectively, with 8 bases between them. The CDR3 has 15 residues. Germline-derived CDR1 and CDR2 are SNHLY and FYNNEI. CDR3 sequence reads: CASSESAVSNQPQHF. The CDR3 coding sequence is TGTGCCAGCAGTGAATCGGCAGTTAGCAATCAGCCCCAGCATTTT.

A note on this clone: The same CDR3 also results from other DNA sequences found in this sample. V and J are TRBV5-1 and TRBJ2-7; perhaps TRBD2 as D (7 bases). Germline CDR1 SGHRS, CDR2 YFSETQ. The ends were cut back, 0 bases at V and 2 bases at J, with 12 bases in the middle. This CDR3 comprises 15 residues. For the CDR3, the DNA is TGCGCCAGCAGCTTGGCCTTGGGGGGGCCCTACGAGCAGTACTTC. Translating gives CASSLALGGPYEQYF.

The rearrangement links TRBV30 to TRBJ1-1; no firm D call. This CDR3 region has 11 residues. Germline assignment: CDR1 GTSNPN and CDR2 SVGIG (reference sequence). The germline V and J ends were trimmed by 4 bases and 10 bases, with 13 bases remaining between them. CDR3 amino acids: CAWNLGSIAFF. CDR3 bases: TGTGCCTGGAATTTGGGGAGTATAGCTTTCTTT. Filled out from reference TRBV30 and TRBJ1-1, the complete variable domain reads SQTIHQWPATLVQPVGSPLSLECTVEGTSNPNLYWYRQAAGRGLQLLFYSVGIGQISSEVPQNLSASRPQDRQFILSSKKLLLSDSGFYLCAWNLGSIAFFGQGTRLTVV.

A note on this clone: Additional DNA sequences in this sample encode the identical CDR3. The chain couples TRBV6-6 to TRBJ2-7; weak D call: TRBD1 (5 bases). The CDR3 loop spans 13 amino acids. Germline V CDR1 and CDR2: MNHNY, SVGAGI (reference sequence). V lost 6 bases and J lost 3, with 12 bases in between. CDR3 amino acids: CASSLDRNYEQYF. The CDR3 region has the DNA TGTGCCAGCAGCCTTGACAGAAACTACGAGCAGTACTTC.

The V and J genes are TRBV7-2 and TRBJ2-2, with D possibly being TRBD2 (5 bases). CDR3 length: 16 residues. Trimming stripped 3 bases from V and 0 bases from J, with 11 bases between. Germline values: CDR1 SGHTA, CDR2 FQGNSA. The chain's CDR3 is CASSLDVRANTGELFF. In nucleotides, the CDR3 is TGTGCCAGCAGCTTGGACGTGAGGGCGAACACCGGGGAGCTGTTTTTT.

The V call is TRBV28, the J call TRBJ2-1, with D perhaps TRBD2 (6 bases). CDR3 length: 15 amino acids. CDR1 is MDHEN, CDR2 SYDVKM, per germline. V gave up 3 bases and J gave up 5 bases, with 14 bases separating them. CDR3 coding DNA: TGTGCCAGCAGTTTTCGCGGGACGGGCGACAATGAGCAGTTCTTC. It translates to CASSFRGTGDNEQFF.

The genes are TRBV5-1 and TRBJ1-1, with 11 nucleotides matching TRBD1. This CDR3 has 16 amino acids. Germline CDR1 SGHRS, CDR2 YFSETQ. J was trimmed by 0 bases and V by 3 bases; bases with no gene match: 4. The CDR3 loop reads CASSWDRGSVNTEAFF. CDR3 nucleotide sequence: TGCGCCAGCAGCTGGGACAGGGGGTCCGTGAACACTGAAGCTTTCTTT.

V gene TRBV2 combines with J gene TRBJ2-7; 9 positions agree with TRBD1. The CDR3 runs to 14 residues. The ends lost 6 bases at V and 5 bases at J; junction bases unmatched: 8. CDR1 SNHLY and CDR2 FYNNEI come from the germline V gene. The CDR3 nucleotides read TGTGCCAGCAGGGCCGGGACAGGGTACCACGAGCAGTACTTC. Protein: CASRAGTGYHEQYF.

CDR3 region: CASSPKGTPRETQYF. Here the CDR3 DNA reads TGTGCCAGCAGCCCTAAAGGGACACCCCGAGAGACCCAGTACTTC. The gene calls are TRBV7-2 and TRBJ2-5, with D perhaps matching TRBD1 (6 bases). CDR3 length: 15 residues. Per the germline V gene, CDR1 is SGHTA and CDR2 is FQGNSA. Trimming took 5 bases from V and 4 from J, leaving 17 bases between them.

The J gene is TRBJ1-1, the V gene TRBV2, with a tentative D call TRBD1 (5 bases). V was pared by 5 bases and J by 1 base, with 11 bases between. The CDR3 contains 14 residues. CDR1 and CDR2 from the germline V gene are SNHLY and FYNNEI. The CDR3 nucleotides read TGTGCCAGCAGTCTGACAGCTCAGAACACTGAAGCTTTCTTT. Protein product: CASSLTAQNTEAFF.

V and J are TRBV18 and TRBJ1-2; D remains ambiguous. Germline lookup yields CDR1 KGHSH and CDR2 LQKENI. This CDR3 contains 13 residues. The V end was cut by 0 bases, the J end by 5 bases, with 7 bases between. The CDR3 protein is CASSPPSQYGYTF. The CDR3 DNA reads as TGTGCCAGCTCACCACCCTCTCAGTATGGCTACACCTTC.

V and J are TRBV9 and TRBJ2-7; 10 bases match TRBD1. The trim removed 4 bases at V and 7 bases at J, leaving 8 bases unmatched. This CDR3 is 14 amino acids long. The germline V gene encodes CDR1 SGDLS and CDR2 YYNGEE. CDR3 region: CASSPGQGTGEQYF. The DNA of the CDR3 is TGTGCCAGCAGCCCGGGACAGGGGACGGGGGAGCAGTACTTC.

V gene TRBV5-1 combines with J gene TRBJ2-7; no clear D. Per germline, CDR1 SGHRS and CDR2 YFSETQ. Trimming shortened V by 3 bases and J by 7 bases, and 11 bases separated the two germline ends. CDR3 length: 12 residues. CDR3 coding DNA: TGCGCCAGCAGCTCGAACTACATGGAGCAGTACTTC. This translates into CASSSNYMEQYF.